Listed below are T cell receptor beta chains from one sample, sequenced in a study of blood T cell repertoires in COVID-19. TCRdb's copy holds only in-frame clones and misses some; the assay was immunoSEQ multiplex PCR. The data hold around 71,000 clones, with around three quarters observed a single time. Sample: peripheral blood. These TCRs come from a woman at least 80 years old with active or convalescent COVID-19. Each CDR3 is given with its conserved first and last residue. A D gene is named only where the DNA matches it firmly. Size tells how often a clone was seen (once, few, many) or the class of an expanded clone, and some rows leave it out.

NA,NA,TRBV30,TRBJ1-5,CAWSVGAVIGNQPQHF,TGTGCCTGGAGTGTAGGGGCAGTGATTGGCAATCAGCCCCAGCATTTT
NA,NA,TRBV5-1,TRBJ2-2,CASSLVVQMNTGELFF,TGCGCCAGCAGCTTGGTAGTACAGATGAACACCGGGGAGCTGTTTTTT
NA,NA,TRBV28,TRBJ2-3,CASSREATQYF,TGTGCCAGCAGCCGCGAGGCTACGCAGTATTTT
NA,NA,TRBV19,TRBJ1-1,CASIPIDYPGTEAFF,TGTGCCAGTATCCCGATTGACTACCCGGGAACTGAAGCTTTCTTT
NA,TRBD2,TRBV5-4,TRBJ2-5,CASSSGLADEETQYF,TGTGCCAGCAGCTCGGGACTAGCGGACGAAGAGACCCAGTACTTC
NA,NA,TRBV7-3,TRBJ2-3,CATATSGGAGDTQYF,TGTGCCACCGCGACTTCGGGGGGCGCGGGAGATACGCAGTATTTT
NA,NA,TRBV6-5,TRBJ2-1,CASSSGVVGHEQFF,TGTGCCAGCAGTTCCGGCGTCGTGGGGCATGAGCAGTTCTTC
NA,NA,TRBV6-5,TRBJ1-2,CASRSTNYGYTF,TGTGCCAGCCGTTCCACTAACTATGGCTACACCTTC
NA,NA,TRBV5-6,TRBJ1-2,CASSRREGGYTF,TGTGCCAGCAGTCGAAGGGAGGGGGGCTACACCTTC
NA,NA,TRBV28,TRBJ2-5,CASSLYRETQYF,TGTGCCAGCAGTCTCTATCGGGAGACCCAGTACTTC
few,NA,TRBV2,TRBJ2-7,CASTRDTSSYEQYF,TGTGCCAGCACCCGGGACACCAGCTCCTACGAGCAGTACTTC
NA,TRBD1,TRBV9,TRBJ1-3,CASSQLAGQGPSGNTIYF,TGTGCCAGCAGCCAACTTGCGGGACAGGGGCCTTCTGGAAACACCATATATTTT
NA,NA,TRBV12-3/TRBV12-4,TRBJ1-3,CASSSGGRVGIYF,TGTGCCAGCAGTTCCGGGGGAAGGGTAGGCATATATTTT
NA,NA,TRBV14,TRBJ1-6,CASSQVQGSHSPLHF,TGTGCCAGCAGCCAAGTCCAGGGATCCCATTCACCCCTCCACTTT
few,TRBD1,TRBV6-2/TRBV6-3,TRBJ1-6,CASSYEGTGGSPLHF,TGTGCCAGCAGTTACGAGGGGACAGGGGGATCACCCCTCCACTTT
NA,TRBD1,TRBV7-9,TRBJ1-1,CASSTTGATEAFF,TGTGCCAGCAGCACTACAGGGGCCACTGAAGCTTTCTTT
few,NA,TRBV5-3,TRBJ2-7,CARSSYRQPLSYEQYF,TGTGCCAGAAGCTCCTACCGACAGCCCCTCTCCTACGAGCAGTACTTC
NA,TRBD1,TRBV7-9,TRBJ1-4,CASSLPMIGDRAEKLFF,TGTGCCAGCAGCCTACCTATGATCGGGGACAGGGCTGAAAAACTGTTTTTT
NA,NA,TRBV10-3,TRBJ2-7,CAISQVSYEQYF,TGTGCCATCAGCCAGGTTTCCTACGAGCAGTACTTC
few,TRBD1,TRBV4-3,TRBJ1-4,CASSQKSGQGEKLFF,TGCGCCAGCAGCCAAAAATCGGGACAGGGCGAAAAACTGTTTTTT
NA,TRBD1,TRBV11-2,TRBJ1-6,CASSQTGENSPLHF,TGTGCCAGCAGCCAGACAGGGGAGAATTCACCCCTCCACTTT
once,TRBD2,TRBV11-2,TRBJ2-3,CASSLDSGGAGDTQYF,TGTGCCAGCAGCTTAGATAGCGGGGGGGCCGGGGATACGCAGTATTTT
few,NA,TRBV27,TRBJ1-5,CASSLGALNQPQHF,TGTGCCAGCTCTCTAGGGGCACTTAATCAGCCCCAGCATTTT
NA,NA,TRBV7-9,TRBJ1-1,CASSPGAGEAFF,TGTGCCAGCAGCCCAGGGGCCGGTGAAGCTTTCTTT
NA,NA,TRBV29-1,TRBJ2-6,CSPGGPLAGANVLTF,TGCAGCCCCGGGGGTCCACTGGCTGGGGCCAACGTCCTGACTTTC
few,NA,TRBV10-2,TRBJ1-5,CASSEYRVNQPQHF,TGCGCCAGCAGTGAGTACAGGGTCAATCAGCCCCAGCATTTT
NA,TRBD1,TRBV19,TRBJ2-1,CASSIGTEYNEQFF,TGTGCCAGTAGTATTGGGACAGAGTACAATGAGCAGTTCTTC
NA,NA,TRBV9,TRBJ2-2,CASSSGFTGELFF,TGTGCCAGCAGTTCGGGGTTCACCGGGGAGCTGTTTTTT
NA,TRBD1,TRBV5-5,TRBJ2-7,CASRPGQGIHEQYF,TGTGCCAGCAGACCGGGACAGGGGATCCACGAGCAGTACTTC
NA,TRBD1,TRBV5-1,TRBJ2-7,CASSPDEGAVYEQYF,TGCGCCAGCAGCCCGGACGAGGGGGCAGTCTACGAGCAGTACTTC
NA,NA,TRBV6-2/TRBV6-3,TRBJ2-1,CASSYYPGLVYNEQFF,TGTGCCAGCAGTTACTACCCGGGACTGGTTTACAATGAGCAGTTCTTC
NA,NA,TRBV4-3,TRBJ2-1,CASSQRRDTGLNEQFF,TGCGCCAGCAGCCAGCGCCGGGACACCGGTTTGAATGAGCAGTTCTTC
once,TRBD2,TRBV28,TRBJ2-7,CASSPGGAGGFEQYF,TGTGCCAGCAGCCCCGGAGGAGCGGGGGGGTTCGAGCAGTACTTC
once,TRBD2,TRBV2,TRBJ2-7,CASRTTSGALSEQYF,TGTGCCAGCAGGACGACTAGCGGGGCCCTCTCCGAGCAGTACTTC
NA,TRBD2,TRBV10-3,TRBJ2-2,CAVEASGGKPGELFF,TGTGCCGTCGAGGCGTCCGGGGGGAAACCCGGGGAGCTGTTTTTT
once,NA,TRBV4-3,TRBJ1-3,CASSQERDSGNTIYF,TGCGCCAGCAGCCAAGAGAGGGACTCTGGAAACACCATATATTTT
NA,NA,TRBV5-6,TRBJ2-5,CASSRDHGTQYF,TGTGCCAGCAGCAGAGATCACGGGACCCAGTACTTC
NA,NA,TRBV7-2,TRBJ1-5,CASSRDGSNQPQHF,TGTGCCAGCAGTCGCGACGGGAGCAATCAGCCCCAGCATTTT
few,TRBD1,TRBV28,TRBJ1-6,CASRFPGQVSYNSPLHF,TGTGCCAGCAGATTCCCGGGACAGGTCTCCTATAATTCACCCCTCCACTTT
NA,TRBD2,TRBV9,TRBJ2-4,CASSVLASGGIAKNIQYF,TGTGCCAGCAGCGTATTGGCTAGCGGGGGGATAGCCAAAAACATTCAGTACTTC
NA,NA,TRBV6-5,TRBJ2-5,CASIQGYSQETQYF,TGTGCCAGCATTCAGGGATATTCCCAAGAGACCCAGTACTTC
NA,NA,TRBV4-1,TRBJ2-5,CASSRLLGETQYF,TGCGCCAGCAGCCGCCTTCTGGGCGAGACCCAGTACTTC
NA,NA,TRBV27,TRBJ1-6,CASSLWGRTDSYNSPLHF,TGTGCCAGCAGTTTATGGGGCCGGACAGACTCCTATAATTCACCCCTCCACTTT
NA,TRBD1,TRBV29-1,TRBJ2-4,CSVVGGLAKNIQYF,TGCAGCGTTGTAGGGGGCCTAGCCAAAAACATTCAGTACTTC
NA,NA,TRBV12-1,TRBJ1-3,CASTATDAGNTIYF,TGTGCCAGCACCGCAACAGATGCTGGAAACACCATATATTTT
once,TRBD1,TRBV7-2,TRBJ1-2,CASSPQGDYGYTF,TGTGCCAGCAGCCCACAGGGGGATTATGGCTACACCTTC
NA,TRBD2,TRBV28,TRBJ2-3,CASSPRGGRTDTQYF,TGTGCCAGCAGTCCTCGGGGGGGCCGGACAGATACGCAGTATTTT
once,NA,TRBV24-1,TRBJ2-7,CATSGLTSSSTYEQYF,TGTGCCACCAGTGGACTGACCAGCTCCTCCACCTACGAGCAGTACTTC
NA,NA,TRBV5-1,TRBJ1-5,CASSLSGGDFGQPQHF,TGCGCCAGCAGCTTATCTGGGGGGGACTTTGGGCAGCCCCAGCATTTT
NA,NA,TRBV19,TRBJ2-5,CASGGYAETQYF,TGTGCCAGTGGGGGGTACGCGGAGACCCAGTACTTC
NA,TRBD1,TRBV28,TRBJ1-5,CASSAPGTGKQPQHF,TGTGCCAGCAGTGCACCCGGGACAGGGAAACAGCCCCAGCATTTT
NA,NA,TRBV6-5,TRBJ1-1,CASSYTDTGNTEAFF,TGTGCCAGCAGTTACACCGACACAGGGAACACTGAAGCTTTCTTT
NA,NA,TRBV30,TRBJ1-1,CAWNPQALNTEAFF,TGTGCCTGGAACCCACAGGCATTGAACACTGAAGCTTTCTTT